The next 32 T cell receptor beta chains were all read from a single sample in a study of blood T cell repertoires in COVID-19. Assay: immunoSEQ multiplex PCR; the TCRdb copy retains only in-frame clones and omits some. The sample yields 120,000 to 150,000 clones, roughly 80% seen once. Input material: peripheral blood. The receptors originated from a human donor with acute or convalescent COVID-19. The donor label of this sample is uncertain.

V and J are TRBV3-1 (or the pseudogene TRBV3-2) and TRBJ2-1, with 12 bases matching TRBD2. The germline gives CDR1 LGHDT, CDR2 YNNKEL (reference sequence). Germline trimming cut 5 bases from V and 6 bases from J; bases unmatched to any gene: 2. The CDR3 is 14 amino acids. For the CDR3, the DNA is TGTGCCAGCAGCAAACTAGCGGGGGGCAATGAGCAGTTCTTC. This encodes CASSKLAGGNEQFF.

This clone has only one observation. As DNA, the CDR3 is TGTGCCAGCAGCACCGGGACAGGGGGTGGACAGCCCCAGCATTTT. Protein sequence: CASSTGTGGGQPQHF. V gene TRBV9 combines with J gene TRBJ1-5; 11 bases agree with TRBD1. V lost 4 bases to trimming and J lost 7 bases; unmatched junction nucleotides: 7. This CDR3 comprises 15 residues. The germline V gene encodes CDR1 SGDLS and CDR2 YYNGEE.

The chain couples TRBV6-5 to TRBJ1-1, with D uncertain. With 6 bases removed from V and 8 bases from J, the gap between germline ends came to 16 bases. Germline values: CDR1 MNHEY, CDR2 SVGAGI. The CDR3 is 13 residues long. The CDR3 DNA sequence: TGTGCCAGCAGACGTCAGGTGCCCTTGGAAGCTTTCTTT. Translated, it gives CASRRQVPLEAFF.

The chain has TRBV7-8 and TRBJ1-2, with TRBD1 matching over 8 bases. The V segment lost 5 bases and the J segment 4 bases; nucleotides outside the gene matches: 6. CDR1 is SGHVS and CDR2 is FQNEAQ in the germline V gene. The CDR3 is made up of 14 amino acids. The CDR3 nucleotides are TGTGCCAGCAGCCCCTCAGGGGGCAGCTATGGCTACACCTTC. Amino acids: CASSPSGGSYGYTF.

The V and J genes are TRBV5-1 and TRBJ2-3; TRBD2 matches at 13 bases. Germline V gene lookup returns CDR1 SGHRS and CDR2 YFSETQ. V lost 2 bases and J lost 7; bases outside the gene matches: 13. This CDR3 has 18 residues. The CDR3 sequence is CASSLLTGTSGVVYTQYF. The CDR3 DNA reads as TGCGCCAGCAGCTTACTTACCGGGACTAGCGGGGTAGTTTATACGCAGTATTTT.

CDR3 bases: TGTGCCAGCAGTTACGAAAGTGGAGGGACTGAAGCTTTCTTT. Protein: CASSYESGGTEAFF. J is TRBJ1-1 and V is TRBV6-5, with D unclear. Trimming pared 2 bases from V and 5 bases from J, leaving 12 bases between. The germline gives CDR1 MNHEY, CDR2 SVGAGI. The CDR3 length is 14 residues.

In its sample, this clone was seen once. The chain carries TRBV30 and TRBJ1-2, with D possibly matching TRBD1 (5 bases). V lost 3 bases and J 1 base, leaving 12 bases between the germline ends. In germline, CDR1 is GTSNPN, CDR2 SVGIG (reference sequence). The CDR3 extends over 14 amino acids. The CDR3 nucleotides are TGTGCCTGGAGAGGGGTTCGCGGTAACTATGGCTACACCTTC. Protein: CAWRGVRGNYGYTF.

Here the CDR3 DNA reads TGCGCCAGCAGCCAAGGGACCTGGGAGGGAGAGACCCAGTACTTC. Its protein product is CASSQGTWEGETQYF. The chain joins TRBV4-1 to TRBJ2-5; TRBD2 matches at 7 bases. The junction had 6 bases not matched to a gene; V was cut back by 1 base and J by 4 bases. CDR1 and CDR2 (germline): MGHRA, YSYEKL. The CDR3 is 15 amino acids.

The CDR3 nucleotides read TGTGCCAGCAGTTACTTGGGGGAGGATGAAAAACTGTTTTTT. This codes for CASSYLGEDEKLFF. The chain uses TRBV6-5 and TRBJ1-4; perhaps TRBD1 as D (5 bases). CDR3 size: 14 residues. Per germline, CDR1 MNHEY and CDR2 SVGAGI. Trimming took off 1 base at V and 6 bases at J, with 9 bases between the two ends.

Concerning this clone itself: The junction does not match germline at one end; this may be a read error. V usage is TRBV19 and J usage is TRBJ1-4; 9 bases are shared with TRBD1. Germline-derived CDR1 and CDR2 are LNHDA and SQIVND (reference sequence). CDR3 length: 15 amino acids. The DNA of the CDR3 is TGTGCCAGTCGACAGGGGGAGTTGGCTAATGAAAAACTGTCTTTT. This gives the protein CASRQGELANEKLSF.

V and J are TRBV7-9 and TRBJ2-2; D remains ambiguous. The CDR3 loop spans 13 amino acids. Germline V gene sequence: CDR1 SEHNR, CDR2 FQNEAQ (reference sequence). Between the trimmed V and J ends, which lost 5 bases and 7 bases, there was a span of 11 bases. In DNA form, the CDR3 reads TGTGCCAGCAGCCCTGAAAGTAGCGGGGAGCTGTTTTTT. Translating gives CASSPESSGELFF.

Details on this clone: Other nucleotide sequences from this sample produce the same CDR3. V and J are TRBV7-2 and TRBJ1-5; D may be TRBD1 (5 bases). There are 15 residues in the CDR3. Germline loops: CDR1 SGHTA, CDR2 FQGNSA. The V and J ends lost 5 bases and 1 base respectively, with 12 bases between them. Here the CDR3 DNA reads TGTGCCAGCAGCCCCCAGGGTAACAGCAATCAGCCCCAGCATTTT. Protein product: CASSPQGNSNQPQHF.

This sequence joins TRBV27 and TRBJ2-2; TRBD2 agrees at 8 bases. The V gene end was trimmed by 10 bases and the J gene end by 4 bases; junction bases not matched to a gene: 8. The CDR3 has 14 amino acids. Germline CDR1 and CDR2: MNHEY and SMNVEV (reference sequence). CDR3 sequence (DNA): TGTGCCACCCAGGGCGGGGGGTTCACCGGGGAGCTGTTTTTT. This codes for CATQGGGFTGELFF.

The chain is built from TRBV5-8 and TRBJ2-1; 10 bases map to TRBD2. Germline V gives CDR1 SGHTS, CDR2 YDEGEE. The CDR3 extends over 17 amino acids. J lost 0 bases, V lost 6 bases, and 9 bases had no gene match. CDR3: CASTSGGFRSSYNEQFF. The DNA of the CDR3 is TGTGCCAGCACTAGCGGGGGATTTAGAAGCTCCTACAATGAGCAGTTCTTC.

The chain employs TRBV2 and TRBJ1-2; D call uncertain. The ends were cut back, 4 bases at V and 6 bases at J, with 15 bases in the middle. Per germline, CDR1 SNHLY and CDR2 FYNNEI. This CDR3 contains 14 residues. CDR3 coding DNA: TGTGCCAGCAGTGGAAGCCGAGTCTCTAATGGCTACACCTTC. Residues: CASSGSRVSNGYTF. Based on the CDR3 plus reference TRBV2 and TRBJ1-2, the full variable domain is EPEVTQTPSHQVTQMGQEVILRCVPISNHLYFYWYRQILGQKVEFLVSFYNNEISEKSEIFDDQFSVERPDGSNFTLKIRSTKLEDSAMYFCASSGSRVSNGYTFGSGTRLTVV.

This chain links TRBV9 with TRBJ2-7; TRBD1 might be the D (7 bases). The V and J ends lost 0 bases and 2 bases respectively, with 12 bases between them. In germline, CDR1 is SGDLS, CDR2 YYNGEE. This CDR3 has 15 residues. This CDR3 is CASSVEGGGAYEQYF. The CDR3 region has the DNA TGTGCCAGCAGCGTAGAAGGAGGGGGCGCCTACGAGCAGTACTTC.

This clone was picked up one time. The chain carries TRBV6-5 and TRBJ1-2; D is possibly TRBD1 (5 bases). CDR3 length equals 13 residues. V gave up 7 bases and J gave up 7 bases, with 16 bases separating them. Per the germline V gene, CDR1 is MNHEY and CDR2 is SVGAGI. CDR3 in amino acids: CASTPRVGGGYTF. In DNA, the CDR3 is TGTGCCAGCACCCCCCGGGTGGGGGGTGGCTACACCTTC.

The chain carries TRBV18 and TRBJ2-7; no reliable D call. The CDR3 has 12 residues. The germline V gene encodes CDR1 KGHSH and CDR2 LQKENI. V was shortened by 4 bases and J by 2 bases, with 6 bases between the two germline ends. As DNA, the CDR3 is TGTGCCAGCTCACTTGACACCTACGAGCAGTACTTC. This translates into CASSLDTYEQYF.

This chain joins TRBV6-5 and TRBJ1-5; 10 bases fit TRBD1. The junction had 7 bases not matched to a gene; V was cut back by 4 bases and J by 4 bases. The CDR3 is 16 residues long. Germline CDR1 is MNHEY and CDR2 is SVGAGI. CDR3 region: CASSSPGTGANQPQHF. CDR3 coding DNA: TGTGCCAGCAGTTCCCCCGGGACAGGGGCGAATCAGCCCCAGCATTTT.

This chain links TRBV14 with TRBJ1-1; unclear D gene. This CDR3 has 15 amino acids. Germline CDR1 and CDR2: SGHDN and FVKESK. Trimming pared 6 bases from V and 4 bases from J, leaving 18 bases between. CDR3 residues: CASSRNGLGGTEAFF. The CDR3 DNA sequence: TGTGCCAGCAGTCGTAACGGTTTGGGAGGCACTGAAGCTTTCTTT.

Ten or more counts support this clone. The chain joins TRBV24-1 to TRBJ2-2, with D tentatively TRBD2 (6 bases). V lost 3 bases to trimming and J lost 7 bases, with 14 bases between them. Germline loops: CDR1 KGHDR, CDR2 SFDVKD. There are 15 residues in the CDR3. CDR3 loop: CATSDPRGTGGELFF. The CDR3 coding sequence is TGTGCCACCAGTGATCCACGGGGGACTGGCGGGGAGCTGTTTTTT.

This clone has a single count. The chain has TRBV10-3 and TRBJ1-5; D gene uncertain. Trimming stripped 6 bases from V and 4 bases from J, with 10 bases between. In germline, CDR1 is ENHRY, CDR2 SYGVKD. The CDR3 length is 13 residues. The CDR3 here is CAIRVEVNQPQHF. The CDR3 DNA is TGTGCCATCAGGGTCGAGGTTAATCAGCCCCAGCATTTT.

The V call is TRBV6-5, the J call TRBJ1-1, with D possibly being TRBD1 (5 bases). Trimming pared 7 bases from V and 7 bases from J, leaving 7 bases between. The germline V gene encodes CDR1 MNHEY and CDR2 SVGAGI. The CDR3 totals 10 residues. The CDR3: CASIQGEAFF. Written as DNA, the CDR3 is TGTGCCAGCATCCAGGGTGAAGCTTTCTTT.

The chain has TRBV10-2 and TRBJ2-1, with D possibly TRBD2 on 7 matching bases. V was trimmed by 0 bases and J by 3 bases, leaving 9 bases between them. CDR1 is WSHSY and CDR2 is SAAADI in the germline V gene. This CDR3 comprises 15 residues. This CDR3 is CASSESRGLYNEQFF. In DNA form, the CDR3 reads TGCGCCAGCAGTGAGTCGCGGGGGCTCTACAATGAGCAGTTCTTC.

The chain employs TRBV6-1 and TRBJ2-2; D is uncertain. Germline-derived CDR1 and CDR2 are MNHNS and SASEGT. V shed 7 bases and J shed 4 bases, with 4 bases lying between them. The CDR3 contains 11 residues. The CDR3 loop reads CASTFTGELFF. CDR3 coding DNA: TGTGCCAGCACTTTCACCGGGGAGCTGTTTTTT.

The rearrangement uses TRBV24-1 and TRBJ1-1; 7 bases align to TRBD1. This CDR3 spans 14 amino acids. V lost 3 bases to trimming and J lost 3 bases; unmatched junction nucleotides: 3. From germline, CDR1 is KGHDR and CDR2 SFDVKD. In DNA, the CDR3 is TGTGCCACCAGTGATCGGGACAGTGACACTGAAGCTTTCTTT. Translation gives CATSDRDSDTEAFF.

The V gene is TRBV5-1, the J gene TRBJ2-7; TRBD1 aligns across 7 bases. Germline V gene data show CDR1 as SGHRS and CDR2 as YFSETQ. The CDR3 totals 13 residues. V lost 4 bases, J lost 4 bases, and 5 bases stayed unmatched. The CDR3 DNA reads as TGCGCCAGCAGCGCAGGGACAGTATACGAGCAGTACTTC. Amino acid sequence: CASSAGTVYEQYF.

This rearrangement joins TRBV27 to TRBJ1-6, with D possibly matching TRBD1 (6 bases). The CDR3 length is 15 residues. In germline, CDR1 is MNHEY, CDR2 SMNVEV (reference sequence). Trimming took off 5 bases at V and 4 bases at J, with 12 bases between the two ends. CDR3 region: CASSPRGHYNSPLHF. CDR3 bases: TGTGCCAGCAGTCCCCGGGGACATTATAATTCACCCCTCCACTTT.

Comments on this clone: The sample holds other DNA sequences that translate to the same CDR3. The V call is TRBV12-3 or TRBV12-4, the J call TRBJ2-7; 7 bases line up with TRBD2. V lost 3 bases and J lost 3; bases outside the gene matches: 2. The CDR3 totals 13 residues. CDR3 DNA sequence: TGTGCCAGCAGTTTTGGGGGGGGCTACGAGCAGTACTTC. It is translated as CASSFGGGYEQYF.

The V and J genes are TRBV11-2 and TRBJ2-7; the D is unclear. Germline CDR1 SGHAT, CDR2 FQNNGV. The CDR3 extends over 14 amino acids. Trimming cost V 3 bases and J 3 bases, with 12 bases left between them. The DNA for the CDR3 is TGTGCCAGCAGCTTTTCCAGGATTTACTACGAGCAGTACGTC. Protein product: CASSFSRIYYEQYV.

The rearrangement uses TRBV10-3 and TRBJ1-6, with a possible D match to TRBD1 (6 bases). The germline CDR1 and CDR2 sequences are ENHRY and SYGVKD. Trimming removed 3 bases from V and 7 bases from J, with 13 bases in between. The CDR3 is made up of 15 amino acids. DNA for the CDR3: TGTGCCATCAGTGAACAGGGATGGGGGAATTCACCCCTCCACTTT. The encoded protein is CAISEQGWGNSPLHF.

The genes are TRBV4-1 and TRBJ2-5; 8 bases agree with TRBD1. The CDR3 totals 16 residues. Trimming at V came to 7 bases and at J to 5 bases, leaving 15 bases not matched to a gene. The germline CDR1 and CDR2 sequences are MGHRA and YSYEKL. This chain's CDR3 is CASTSRGTGLSETQYF. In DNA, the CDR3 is TGCGCCAGCACCTCAAGGGGGACAGGATTATCGGAGACCCAGTACTTC.